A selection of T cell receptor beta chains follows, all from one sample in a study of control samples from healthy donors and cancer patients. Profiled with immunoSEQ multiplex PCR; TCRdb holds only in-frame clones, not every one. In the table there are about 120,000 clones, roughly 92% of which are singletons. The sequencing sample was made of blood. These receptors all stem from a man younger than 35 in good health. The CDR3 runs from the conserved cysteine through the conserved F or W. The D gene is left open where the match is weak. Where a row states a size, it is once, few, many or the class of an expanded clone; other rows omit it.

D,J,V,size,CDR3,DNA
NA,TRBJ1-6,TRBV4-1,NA,CASSPGRGSNSPLHF,TGCGCCAGCAGCCCAGGGCGGGGGAGTAATTCACCCCTCCACTTT
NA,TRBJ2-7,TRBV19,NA,CASSRQVAYEQYF,TGTGCCAGTAGTAGACAGGTAGCCTACGAGCAGTACTTC
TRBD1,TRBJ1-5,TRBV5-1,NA,CASSPGPGTDNQPQHF,TGCGCCAGCAGTCCAGGACCCGGGACAGATAATCAGCCCCAGCATTTT
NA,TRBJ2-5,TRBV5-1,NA,CASKGGGQETQYF,TGCGCCAGCAAGGGGGGGGGCCAAGAGACCCAGTACTTC
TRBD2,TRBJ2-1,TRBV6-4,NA,CASSDSISGGANEQFF,TGTGCCAGCAGTGACTCGATTAGCGGGGGGGCCAATGAGCAGTTCTTC
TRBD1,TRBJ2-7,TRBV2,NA,CASRRGPYEQYF,TGTGCCAGCAGAAGGGGGCCCTACGAGCAGTACTTC
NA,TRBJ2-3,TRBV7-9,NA,CASTAPTVDPRPDTQYF,TGTGCCAGCACCGCCCCGACCGTCGACCCCCGTCCGGATACGCAGTATTTT
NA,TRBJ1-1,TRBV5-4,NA,CASSSRLETEAFF,TGTGCCAGCAGCTCGCGATTGGAAACTGAAGCTTTCTTT
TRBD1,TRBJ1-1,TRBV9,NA,CASSPNRGNTEAFF,TGTGCCAGCAGCCCCAACAGGGGGAACACTGAAGCTTTCTTT
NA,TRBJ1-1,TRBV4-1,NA,CASSQDQAGDTEAFF,TGCGCCAGCAGCCAAGATCAAGCAGGGGACACTGAAGCTTTCTTT
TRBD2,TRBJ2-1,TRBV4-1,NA,CASSLGLAGGQQFF,TGCGCCAGCAGCCTGGGACTAGCGGGGGGGCAGCAGTTCTTC
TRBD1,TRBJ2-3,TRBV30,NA,CAWARDRGTDTQYF,TGTGCCTGGGCCCGGGACAGGGGCACAGATACGCAGTATTTT
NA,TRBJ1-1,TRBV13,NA,CASSLVLDSGDTEAFF,TGTGCCAGCAGCTTAGTCTTGGACAGTGGGGACACTGAAGCTTTCTTT
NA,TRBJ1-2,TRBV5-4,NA,CASSPSQRDGYTF,TGTGCCAGCAGCCCATCACAGAGGGATGGCTACACCTTC
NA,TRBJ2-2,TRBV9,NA,CASSVVDGLNTGELFF,TGTGCCAGCAGCGTAGTCGACGGGCTGAACACCGGGGAGCTGTTTTTT
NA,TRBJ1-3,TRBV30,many,CAWRTTGSGNTIYF,TGTGCCTGGAGAACAACAGGGAGTGGAAACACCATATATTTT
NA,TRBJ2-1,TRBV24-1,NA,CATSERTDNEQFF,TGTGCCACCAGTGAGCGGACAGACAATGAGCAGTTCTTC
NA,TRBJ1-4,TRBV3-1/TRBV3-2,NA,CASSPWAATNEKLFF,TGTGCCAGCAGCCCTTGGGCAGCAACTAATGAAAAACTGTTTTTT
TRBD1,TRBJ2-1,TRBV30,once,CAWSVRGQGADNEQFF,TGTGCCTGGAGTGTAAGGGGGCAGGGGGCTGATAATGAGCAGTTCTTC
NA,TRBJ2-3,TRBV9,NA,CASSLRSSAYTDTQYF,TGTGCCAGCAGTTTAAGGTCTAGCGCATACACAGATACGCAGTATTTT
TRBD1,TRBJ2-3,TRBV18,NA,CASSPTFDRGPPDTQYF,TGTGCCAGCTCACCTACCTTCGACAGGGGGCCCCCAGATACGCAGTATTTT
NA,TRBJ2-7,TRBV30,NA,CAWSPGPVYEQYF,TGTGCCTGGAGCCCCGGCCCCGTCTACGAGCAGTACTTC
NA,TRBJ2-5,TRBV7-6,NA,CASSLVILALDAQYF,TGTGCCAGCAGCTTAGTTATTTTGGCGCTTGACGCCCAGTACTTC
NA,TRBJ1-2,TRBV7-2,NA,CASSFQQAVAKTF,TGTGCCAGCAGCTTCCAACAGGCGGTCGCAAAGACCTTC
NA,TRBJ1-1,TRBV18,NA,CASSPGGMRDTEAFF,TGTGCCAGCTCACCCGGGGGGATGAGGGACACTGAAGCTTTCTTT
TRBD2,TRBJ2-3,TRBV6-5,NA,CASRPGGPDTQYF,TGTGCCAGCCGGCCGGGGGGGCCAGATACGCAGTATTTT
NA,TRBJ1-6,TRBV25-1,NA,CASSPRFQNSPLHF,TGTGCCAGCAGTCCAAGATTCCAAAATTCACCCCTCCACTTT
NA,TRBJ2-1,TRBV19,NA,CASSIRSSEQFF,TGTGCCAGTAGTATACGGAGCAGTGAGCAGTTCTTC
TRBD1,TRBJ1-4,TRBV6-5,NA,CASRDRVYEKLFF,TGTGCCAGCAGGGACAGGGTTTACGAAAAACTGTTTTTT
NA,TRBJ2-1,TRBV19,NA,CASSLGFQVAYNEQFF,TGTGCCAGTAGTCTCGGTTTCCAGGTGGCTTACAATGAGCAGTTCTTC
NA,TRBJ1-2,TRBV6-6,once,CASSYSGRGSPAPF,TGTGCCAGCAGTTACTCGGGGCGGGGCTCACCCGCCCCCTTC
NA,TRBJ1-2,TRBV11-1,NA,CASSPLGQRWDYGYTF,TGTGCCAGCAGCCCTTTGGGGCAGAGGTGGGACTATGGCTACACCTTC
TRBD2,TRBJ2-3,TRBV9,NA,CASSVSGGHTDTQYF,TGTGCCAGCAGCGTAAGCGGGGGGCACACAGATACGCAGTATTTT
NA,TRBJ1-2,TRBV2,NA,CASSEGTIYGYTF,TGTGCCAGCAGTGAAGGGACAATCTATGGCTACACCTTC
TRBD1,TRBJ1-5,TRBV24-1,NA,CATSVLTGVRDNQPQHF,TGTGCCACCAGTGTCCTTACAGGGGTTAGGGACAATCAGCCCCAGCATTTT
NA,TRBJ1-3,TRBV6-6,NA,CASSYSGGARGNTIYF,TGTGCCAGCAGTTACTCGGGGGGGGCGCGTGGAAACACCATATATTTT
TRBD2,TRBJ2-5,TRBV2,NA,CASSTSGAQETQYF,TGTGCCAGCAGTACTAGCGGGGCCCAAGAGACCCAGTACTTC
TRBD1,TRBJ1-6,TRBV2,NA,CASGTGGSPLHF,TGTGCCAGCGGGACAGGGGGATCACCCCTCCACTTT
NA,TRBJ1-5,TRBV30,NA,CAWSAGGALQPQHF,TGTGCCTGGAGTGCTGGGGGTGCGCTTCAGCCCCAGCATTTT
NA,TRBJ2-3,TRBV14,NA,CASSPSWDTDTQYF,TGTGCCAGCAGCCCCTCCTGGGACACAGATACGCAGTATTTT
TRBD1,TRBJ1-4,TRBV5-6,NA,CASSLGTGSTNEKLFF,TGTGCCAGCAGCTTGGGGACAGGGTCAACTAATGAAAAACTGTTTTTT
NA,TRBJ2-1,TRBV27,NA,CASSLLGISRGRGIGEQFF,TGTGCCAGCAGTTTATTGGGAATTTCCCGGGGCAGGGGAATCGGTGAGCAGTTCTTC
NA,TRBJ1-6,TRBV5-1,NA,CASSFSLTAVHNSPLHF,TGCGCCAGCAGCTTTTCCCTGACCGCCGTCCATAATTCACCCCTCCACTTT
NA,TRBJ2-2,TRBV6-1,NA,CASSEWSGANTGELFF,TGTGCCAGCAGTGAGTGGTCTGGGGCGAACACCGGGGAGCTGTTTTTT
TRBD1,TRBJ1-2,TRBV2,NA,CASRDSFYGYTF,TGTGCCAGCCGGGACAGCTTCTATGGCTACACCTTC
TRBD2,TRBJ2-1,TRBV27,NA,CASSLSRRGGRNEQFF,TGTGCCAGCAGTCTCTCCAGGCGGGGGGGCCGAAATGAGCAGTTCTTC
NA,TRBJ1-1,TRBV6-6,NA,CASTLQGSEAFF,TGTGCCAGCACCCTACAGGGATCTGAAGCTTTCTTT
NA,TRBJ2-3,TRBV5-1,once,CASSLVPTDTQYF,TGCGCCAGCAGCTTGGTTCCAACAGATACGCAGTATTTT
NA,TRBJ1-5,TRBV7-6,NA,CASSPRGGRSNQPQHF,TGTGCCAGCAGCCCGCGGGGGGGAAGGAGCAATCAGCCCCAGCATTTT
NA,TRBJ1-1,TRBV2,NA,CASSVSRETEAFF,TGTGCCAGCAGTGTGTCACGAGAGACTGAAGCTTTCTTT
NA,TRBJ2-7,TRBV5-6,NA,CASSLSEGISYEQYF,TGTGCCAGCAGCTTGAGCGAGGGAATCTCCTACGAGCAGTACTTC
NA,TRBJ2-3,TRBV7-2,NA,CASSLQGLPDTQYF,TGTGCCAGCAGCTTACAGGGTCTGCCAGATACGCAGTATTTT
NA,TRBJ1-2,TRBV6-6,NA,CASSRSYGYTF,TGTGCCAGCAGCCGCAGTTATGGCTACACCTTC
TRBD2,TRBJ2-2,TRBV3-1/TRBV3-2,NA,CASGLGTSVTGELFF,TGTGCCAGCGGGCTCGGTACTAGCGTTACCGGGGAGCTGTTTTTT